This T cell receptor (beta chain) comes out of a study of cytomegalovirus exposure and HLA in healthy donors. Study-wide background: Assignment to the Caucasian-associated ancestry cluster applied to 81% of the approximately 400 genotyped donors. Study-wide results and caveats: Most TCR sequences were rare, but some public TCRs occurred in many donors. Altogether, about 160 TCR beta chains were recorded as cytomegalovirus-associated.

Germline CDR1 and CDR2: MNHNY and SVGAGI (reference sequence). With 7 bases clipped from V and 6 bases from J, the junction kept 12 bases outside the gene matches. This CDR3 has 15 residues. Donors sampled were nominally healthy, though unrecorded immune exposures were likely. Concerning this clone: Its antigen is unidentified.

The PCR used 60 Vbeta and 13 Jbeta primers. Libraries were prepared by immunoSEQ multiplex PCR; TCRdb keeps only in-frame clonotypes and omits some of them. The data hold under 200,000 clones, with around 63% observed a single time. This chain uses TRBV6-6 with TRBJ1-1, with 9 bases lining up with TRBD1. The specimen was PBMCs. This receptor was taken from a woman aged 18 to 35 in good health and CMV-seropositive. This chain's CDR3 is CASKTRDRDPAEAFF. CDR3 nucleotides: TGTGCCAGCAAGACCCGGGACAGGGATCCGGCTGAAGCTTTCTTT.